The entry below gives a single T cell receptor (beta chain) sequence along with its context. The antigen remains unidentified. Some clones are missing from TCRdb's copy, which holds only in-frame ones; the method was immunoSEQ multiplex PCR. The sample shows about 160,000 clones, about 95% of them seen only once. These data originate in a study of cytomegalovirus exposure and HLA in healthy donors. Study results and caveats: The study found most TCR sequences rare, yet found some public TCRs in many donors.

In germline, CDR1 is LNHDA, CDR2 SQIVND (reference sequence). The CDR3 contains 17 residues. Trimming took 7 bases from V and 3 from J, leaving 24 bases between them. V usage is TRBV19 and J usage is TRBJ2-5; tentatively, D is TRBD2 (7 bases). The TCR originated in a woman aged 18-29 years in good health and CMV-seronegative. Sequencing was carried out using PBMCs. CDR3 amino acids: CASKGGRGRLKEETQYF. Written as DNA, the CDR3 is TGTGCCAGTAAGGGGGGGCGGGGGCGTCTCAAAGAAGAGACCCAGTACTTC.